Following are 20 T cell receptor beta chains from one sample sequenced in a study of neurological immune-mediated disorders (dated by TCRdb to 2018 to 2020). Library preparation was by 5' RACE. Sequenced using an Illumina HiSeq 2500. TCRdb itself trimmed the public reads at Q25 with fastp, ran MiXCR and retained productive beta chains. Rows are unified per CDR3 protein, each entry keeping the most common DNA and genes. This sample has 60,000 or so distinct CDR3 sequences in its table, and about 3.2% of those were observed once. Clones ranked in the top ten supply approximately 6.5% of the sample. The sequencing input was PBMCs. The source of these receptors is a woman in her sixties with multiple sclerosis.

This clonotype was seen many times. This sequence joins TRBV5-1 and TRBJ1-1; 7 nucleotides align to TRBD1. CDR3 length equals 15 residues. Germline V gives CDR1 SGHRS, CDR2 YFSETQ. With 3 bases clipped from V and 3 bases from J, the junction kept 8 bases outside the gene matches. CDR3 protein: CASSYPGTVDTEAFF. CDR3 bases: TGCGCCAGCAGCTACCCCGGGACAGTGGACACTGAAGCTTTCTTT.

This clonotype was recorded at least ten times. The chain links TRBV7-2 to TRBJ2-5; tentative D call: TRBD2 (5 bases). From germline, CDR1 is SGHTA and CDR2 FQGNSA. This CDR3 is built from 14 residues. V lost 2 bases and J 4 bases, leaving 11 bases between the germline ends. CDR3 DNA: TGTGCCAGCAGCTTATCGGCTAGCTCAGAGACCCAGTACTTC. Its protein is CASSLSASSETQYF.

This clonotype has at least ten counts. The chain is built from TRBV7-8 and TRBJ2-7; the D gene is possibly TRBD1 (6 bases). The CDR3 has 16 amino acids. V was trimmed by 5 bases and J by 4 bases, leaving 21 bases between them. Germline V gene sequence: CDR1 SGHVS, CDR2 FQNEAQ. CDR3 amino acids: CASSVTPQGRAYEQYF. The CDR3 DNA follows: TGTGCCAGCAGCGTAACGCCGCAGGGGAGAGCGTACGAGCAGTACTTC. Full variable domain (missing parts from reference TRBV7-8 and TRBJ2-7): GAGVSQSPRYKVAKRGQDVALRCDPISGHVSLFWYQQALGQGPEFLTYFQNEAQLDKSGLPSDRFFAERPEGSVSTLKIQRTQQEDSAVYLCASSVTPQGRAYEQYFGPGTRLTVT.

In its sample, this clonotype was seen many times. The chain is built from TRBV5-6 and TRBJ1-6; no clear D gene. The CDR3 extends over 14 amino acids. The germline V and J ends were trimmed by 2 bases and 6 bases, with 9 bases remaining between them. From germline, CDR1 is SGHDT and CDR2 YYEEEE. CDR3 coding DNA: TGTGCCAGCAGCTTTGACGGGGTTAATTCACCCCTCCACTTT. This encodes CASSFDGVNSPLHF.

The chain has TRBV20-1 and TRBJ2-1, with unresolved D. This CDR3 spans 14 amino acids. V was cut by 6 bases and J by 1 base, with 13 bases left in between. The germline CDR1 and CDR2 sequences are DFQATT and SNEGSKA (reference sequence). The CDR3 here is CSAENRMSYNEQFF. CDR3 sequence (DNA): TGCAGTGCCGAAAATAGAATGTCCTACAATGAGCAGTTCTTC.

The sample holds one count of this clonotype. V gene TRBV12-3 or TRBV12-4 combines with J gene TRBJ1-2; no definite D call. V lost 2 bases to trimming and J lost 4 bases, with 11 bases between them. This CDR3 is built from 14 residues. CDR3 DNA: TGTGCCAGCAGTTTATTGCAGGCTCGCTATGGCTACACCTTC. It specifies CASSLLQARYGYTF.

At least ten counts were recorded for this clonotype. The V gene is TRBV2, the J gene TRBJ1-1, with D hard to call. The V gene lost 2 bases and the J gene lost 7 bases, with 23 bases spanning the gap. The CDR3 consists of 17 residues. The germline V gene has CDR1 SNHLY and CDR2 FYNNEI. The CDR3 DNA is TGTGCCAGCAGTGAAATCTCAGGAGGGAAGGTCGGCGATGAAGCTTTCTTT. Residues: CASSEISGGKVGDEAFF.

This clonotype has a count of ten or more. This chain connects TRBV5-1 to TRBJ2-3; 7 bases line up with TRBD2. Trimming took 4 bases from V and 3 from J; bases not matched to a gene: 11. This CDR3 contains 16 residues. Germline V gene sequence: CDR1 SGHRS, CDR2 YFSETQ. The chain's CDR3 is CASSRDGGSVTDTQYF. The CDR3 DNA is TGCGCCAGCAGCAGGGATGGCGGGAGTGTTACAGATACGCAGTATTTT.

In its sample, this clonotype was seen many times. The chain couples TRBV4-3 to TRBJ2-2, with a tentative D call TRBD2 (6 bases). The CDR3 consists of 16 residues. Germline lookup yields CDR1 LGHNA and CDR2 YSLEER. V gave up 2 bases and J gave up 4 bases, with 14 bases separating them. CDR3 loop: CASSQSGGDLTGELFF. CDR3 in DNA: TGCGCCAGCAGCCAAAGTGGCGGGGACCTCACCGGGGAGCTGTTTTTT.

This clonotype was counted a few times. The V call is TRBV7-3, the J call TRBJ1-4; D is unresolved. Germline CDR1 and CDR2: SGHTA and FQGTGA. Trimming took 2 bases from V and 3 from J, leaving 10 bases between them. CDR3 length: 15 residues. The CDR3 DNA reads TGTGCCAGCAGCTTAGGGAACAGTCCTAATGAAAAACTGTTTTTT. Protein product: CASSLGNSPNEKLFF. The whole variable domain, filled in from reference TRBV7-3 and TRBJ1-4, reads GAGVSQTPSNKVTEKGKYVELRCDPISGHTALYWYRQSLGQGPEFLIYFQGTGAADDSGLPNDRFFAVRPEGSVSTLKIQRTERGDSAVYLCASSLGNSPNEKLFFGSGTQLSVL.

Many counts were recorded for this clonotype. The chain links TRBV6-5 to TRBJ2-1; D might be TRBD1 (5 bases). CDR3 length: 15 residues. CDR1 and CDR2 from the germline V gene are MNHEY and SVGAGI. The V gene lost 6 bases and the J gene lost 2 bases, with 14 bases spanning the gap. CDR3 sequence: CASRYTGVPYNEQFF. CDR3 bases: TGTGCCAGCAGATATACAGGAGTTCCCTACAATGAGCAGTTCTTC.

The sample holds many counts of this clonotype. This sequence joins TRBV6-5 and TRBJ1-5; TRBD1 is a possible D gene (5 bases). Germline V gene lookup returns CDR1 MNHEY and CDR2 SVGAGI. The V and J ends lost 5 bases and 0 bases respectively, with 8 bases between them. The CDR3 loop spans 14 amino acids. CDR3 in DNA: TGTGCCAGCAGTAATCAGGGTAGCAATCAGCCCCAGCATTTT. It yields the protein CASSNQGSNQPQHF.

Note on this clonotype: A read error may explain this, as a much larger clone is one base away. The CDR3 spells CDSSKAHEQYF. CDR3 DNA sequence: TGTGACAGCAGCAAAGCTCACGAGCAGTACTTC. This rearrangement joins TRBV21-1 to TRBJ2-7. TRBV21-1 is a listed pseudogene. The CDR3 has 11 amino acids.

The table lists this clonotype with many counts. The chain combines TRBV12-3 or TRBV12-4 with TRBJ1-1; D may be TRBD1 (5 bases). V was cut by 10 bases and J by 4 bases, with 16 bases left in between. The CDR3 spans 13 residues. CDR3 DNA sequence: TGTGCCACTTCGAGGCGGGGGATCACTGAAGCTTTCTTT. Translating gives CATSRRGITEAFF.

This clonotype was counted ten times or more. This chain connects TRBV28 to TRBJ1-4; D may be TRBD1 (5 bases). This CDR3 has 14 amino acids. CDR1 MDHEN and CDR2 SYDVKM come from the germline V gene. Trimming removed 2 bases from V and 6 bases from J, with 10 bases in between. The CDR3 sequence: CASSLIQGYEKLFF. The CDR3 nucleotides are TGTGCCAGCAGTTTAATTCAGGGTTATGAAAAACTGTTTTTT.

This clonotype was observed at least ten times. The chain recombines TRBV12-3 or TRBV12-4 with TRBJ2-7, with D unresolved. The V and J ends lost 6 bases and 6 bases respectively, with 15 bases between them. CDR3 length: 13 amino acids. In DNA form, the CDR3 reads TGTGCCAGCAGAAGCCGGGTCCTGGGCGAGCAGTACTTC. Protein product: CASRSRVLGEQYF.

This clonotype was detected many times. The chain is built from TRBV6-5 and TRBJ1-2; the D gene is possibly TRBD1 (6 bases). V was cut by 5 bases and J by 4 bases, with 20 bases left in between. Germline V CDR1 and CDR2: MNHEY, SVGAGI. This CDR3 is 16 amino acids long. The CDR3 DNA reads TGTGCCAGCAGTCCTGACTCGACAGGCAACTTCTATGGCTACACCTTC. Translated: CASSPDSTGNFYGYTF.

This clonotype was counted at least ten times. The chain is built from TRBV18 and TRBJ1-2, with 9 nucleotides matching TRBD1. CDR3 length: 14 amino acids. Germline V gene lookup returns CDR1 KGHSH and CDR2 LQKENI. J lost 8 bases, V lost 3 bases, and 7 bases had no gene match. CDR3 nucleotides: TGTGCCAGCTCACCGGGACAGGGCCCTCGGGGCTACACCTTC. This gives the protein CASSPGQGPRGYTF.

This clonotype was observed at least ten times. This chain uses TRBV12-3 or TRBV12-4 with TRBJ2-7; D possibly corresponds to TRBD2 (6 bases). Trimming left V 4 bases short and J 5 bases short, with 15 bases between. This CDR3 contains 14 residues. CDR3 coding DNA: TGTGCCAGCAGTTCCGCCGTCGCGGGGAACGAGCAGTACTTC. Protein product: CASSSAVAGNEQYF.

This clonotype showed up many times. The gene calls are TRBV20-1 and TRBJ1-2; no clear D. Trimming took off 1 base at V and 2 bases at J, with 8 bases between the two ends. Germline assignment: CDR1 DFQATT and CDR2 SNEGSKA (reference sequence). This CDR3 is built from 13 residues. CDR3 nucleotide sequence: TGCAGTGCTAGAGCCTCCGCGAACTATGGCTACACCTTC. Amino acids: CSARASANYGYTF.